This T cell receptor (beta chain) was observed in a study of T cell responses to AZD1222 COVID-19 vaccine. Sequenced by immunoSEQ multiplex PCR; TCRdb stores in-frame clones only, minus some. Here the sample spans 250,000 to 300,000 clones, roughly 93% being singletons. V lost 3 bases and J 5 bases, leaving 7 bases between the germline ends. The CDR3 spans 12 residues. About this clone itself: The antigen is undetermined.

Notes on the study in general: Sampled repertoires all dated from after the peak T cell response. There were mostly white British donors and more females than males, and clonal diversity was possibly underestimated.

The origin of this receptor is an adult who received the AZD1222 COVID-19 vaccine. The genes are TRBV12-3 or TRBV12-4 and TRBJ1-1, with D tentatively TRBD1 (5 bases). The input for sequencing was peripheral blood, taken 28 days after the second AZD1222 dose. DNA of the CDR3: TGTGCCAGCAGTTTCCAGGGTACTGAAGCTTTCTTT. It is translated as CASSFQGTEAFF.